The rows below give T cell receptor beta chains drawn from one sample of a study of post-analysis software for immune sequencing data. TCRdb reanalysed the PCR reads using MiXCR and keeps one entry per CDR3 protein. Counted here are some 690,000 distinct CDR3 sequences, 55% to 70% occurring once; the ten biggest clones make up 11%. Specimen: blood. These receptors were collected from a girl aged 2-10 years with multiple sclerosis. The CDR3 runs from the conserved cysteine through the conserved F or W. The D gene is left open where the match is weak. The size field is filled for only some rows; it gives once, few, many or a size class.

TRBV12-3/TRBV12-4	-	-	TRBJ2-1	CASSLGLVDEQFF	TGTGCCAGCAGTTTAGGACTGGTCGATGAGCAGTTCTTC
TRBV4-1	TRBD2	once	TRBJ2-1	CASSQDGWREGPYNEQFF	TGCGCCAGCAGCCAAGATGGGTGGCGGGAGGGCCCCTACAATGAGCAGTTCTTC
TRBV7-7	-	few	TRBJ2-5	CASSAFRASLGTQYF	TGTGCTAGCAGCGCCTTCCGGGCCTCGCTGGGGACCCAGTACTTC
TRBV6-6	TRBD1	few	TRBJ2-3	CASSYPRDRPPDTQYF	TGTGCCAGCAGTTACCCTAGGGACAGGCCCCCAGATACGCAGTATTTT
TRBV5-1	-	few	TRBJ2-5	CASMGQLEETQYF	TGCGCCAGCATGGGGCAGCTTGAAGAGACCCAGTACTTC
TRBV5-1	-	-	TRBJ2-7	CASSLERGPLDYEQYF	TGCGCCAGCAGCTTGGAGAGGGGCCCCCTCGACTACGAGCAGTACTTC
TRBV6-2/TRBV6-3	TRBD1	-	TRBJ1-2	CASSYPAGQGNYGYTF	TGTGCCAGCAGTTACCCGGCGGGACAGGGCAACTATGGCTACACCTTC
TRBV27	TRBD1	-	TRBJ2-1	CASSLYGTGKGNEQFF	TGTGCCAGCAGTTTATACGGGACAGGGAAAGGCAATGAGCAGTTCTTC
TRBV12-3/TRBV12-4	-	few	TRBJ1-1	CASSLGNSMNTEAFF	TGTGCCAGCAGTTTGGGGAACAGCATGAACACTGAAGCTTTCTTT
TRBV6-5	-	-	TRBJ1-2	CASSYSRQLNYGYTF	TGTGCCAGCAGTTACTCCCGACAGCTTAACTATGGCTACACCTTC
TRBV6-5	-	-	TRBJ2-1	CASSFNDGQFF	TGTGCCAGCAGTTTCAACGATGGGCAGTTCTTC